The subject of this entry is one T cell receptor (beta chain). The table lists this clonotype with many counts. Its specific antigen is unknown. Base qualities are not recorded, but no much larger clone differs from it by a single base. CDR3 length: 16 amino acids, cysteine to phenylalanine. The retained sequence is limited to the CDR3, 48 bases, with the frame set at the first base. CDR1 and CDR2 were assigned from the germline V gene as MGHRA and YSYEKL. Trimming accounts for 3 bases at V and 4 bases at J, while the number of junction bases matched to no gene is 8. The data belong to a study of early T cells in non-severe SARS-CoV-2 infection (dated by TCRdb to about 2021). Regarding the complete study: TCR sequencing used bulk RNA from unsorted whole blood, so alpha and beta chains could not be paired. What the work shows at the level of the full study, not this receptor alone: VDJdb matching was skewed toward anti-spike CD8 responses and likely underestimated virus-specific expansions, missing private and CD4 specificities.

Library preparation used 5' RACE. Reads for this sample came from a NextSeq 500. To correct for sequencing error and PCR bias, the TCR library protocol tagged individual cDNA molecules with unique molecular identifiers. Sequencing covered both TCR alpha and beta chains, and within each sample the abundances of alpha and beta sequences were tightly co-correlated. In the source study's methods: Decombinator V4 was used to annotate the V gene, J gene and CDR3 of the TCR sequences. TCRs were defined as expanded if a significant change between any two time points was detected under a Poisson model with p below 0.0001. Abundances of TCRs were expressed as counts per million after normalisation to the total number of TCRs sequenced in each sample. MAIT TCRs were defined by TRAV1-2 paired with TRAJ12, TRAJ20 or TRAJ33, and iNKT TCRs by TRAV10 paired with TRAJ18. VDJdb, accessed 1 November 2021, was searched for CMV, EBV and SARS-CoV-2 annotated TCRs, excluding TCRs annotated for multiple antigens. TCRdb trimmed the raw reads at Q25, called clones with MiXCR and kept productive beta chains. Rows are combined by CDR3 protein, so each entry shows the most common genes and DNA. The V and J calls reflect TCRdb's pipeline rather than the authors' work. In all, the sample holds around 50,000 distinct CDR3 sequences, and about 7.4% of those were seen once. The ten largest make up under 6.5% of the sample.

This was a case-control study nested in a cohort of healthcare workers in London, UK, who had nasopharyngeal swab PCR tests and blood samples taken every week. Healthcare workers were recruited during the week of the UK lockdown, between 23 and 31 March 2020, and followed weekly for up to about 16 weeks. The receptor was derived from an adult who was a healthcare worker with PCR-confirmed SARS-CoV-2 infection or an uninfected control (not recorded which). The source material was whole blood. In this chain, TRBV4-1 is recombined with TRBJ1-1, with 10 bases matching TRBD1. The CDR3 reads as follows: CASSQSPGQGSTEAFF. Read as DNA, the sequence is TGCGCCAGCAGCCAGTCCCCGGGACAGGGGAGCACTGAAGCTTTCTTT.